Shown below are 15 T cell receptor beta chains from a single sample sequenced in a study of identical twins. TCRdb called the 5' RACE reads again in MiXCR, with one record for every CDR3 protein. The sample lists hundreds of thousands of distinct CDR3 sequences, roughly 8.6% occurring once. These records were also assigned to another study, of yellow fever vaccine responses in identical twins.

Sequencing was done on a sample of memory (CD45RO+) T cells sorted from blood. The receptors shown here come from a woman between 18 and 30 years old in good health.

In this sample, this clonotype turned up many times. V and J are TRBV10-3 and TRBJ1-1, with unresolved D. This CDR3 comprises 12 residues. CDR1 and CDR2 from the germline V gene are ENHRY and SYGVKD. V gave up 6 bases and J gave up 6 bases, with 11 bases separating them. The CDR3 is CAIRGTRAEAFF. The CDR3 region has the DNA TGTGCCATCAGGGGAACAAGGGCTGAAGCTTTCTTT.

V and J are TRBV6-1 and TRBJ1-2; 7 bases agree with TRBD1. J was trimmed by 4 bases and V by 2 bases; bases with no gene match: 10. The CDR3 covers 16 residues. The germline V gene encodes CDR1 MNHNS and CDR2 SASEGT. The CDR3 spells CASSEYTGEGGYGYTF. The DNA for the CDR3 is TGTGCCAGCAGTGAATACACAGGGGAAGGAGGCTATGGCTACACCTTC.

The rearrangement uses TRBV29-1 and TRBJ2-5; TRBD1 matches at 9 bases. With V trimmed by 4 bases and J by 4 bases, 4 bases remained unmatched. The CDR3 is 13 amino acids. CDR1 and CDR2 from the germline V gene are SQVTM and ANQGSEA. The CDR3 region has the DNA TGCAGCGTTGTGTCGGACAGGGGAGAGACCCAGTACTTC. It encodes CSVVSDRGETQYF.

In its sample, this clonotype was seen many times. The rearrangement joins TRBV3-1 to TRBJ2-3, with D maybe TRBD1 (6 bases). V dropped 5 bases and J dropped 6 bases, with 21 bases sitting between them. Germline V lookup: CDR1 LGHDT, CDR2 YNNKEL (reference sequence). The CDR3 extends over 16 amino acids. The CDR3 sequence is CASSNGRDTPDDTQYF. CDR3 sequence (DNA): TGTGCCAGCAGCAACGGCCGGGACACCCCGGATGATACGCAGTATTTT.

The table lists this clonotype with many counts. The CDR3 coding sequence is TGTGCCAGCAGTTTGAGAGATACGCAGTATTTT. Its translation: CASSLRDTQYF. This chain uses TRBV12-3 or TRBV12-4 with TRBJ2-3; D uncertain. The CDR3 is 11 residues long. V was shortened by 3 bases and J by 5 bases, with 3 bases between the two germline ends.

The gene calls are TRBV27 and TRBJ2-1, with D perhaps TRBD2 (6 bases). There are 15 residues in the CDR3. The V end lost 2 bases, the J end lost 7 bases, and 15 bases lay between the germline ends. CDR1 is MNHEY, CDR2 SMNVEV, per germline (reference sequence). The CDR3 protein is CASSLIPGVRNEQFF. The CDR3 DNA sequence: TGTGCCAGCAGTTTAATTCCGGGGGTTCGAAATGAGCAGTTCTTC.

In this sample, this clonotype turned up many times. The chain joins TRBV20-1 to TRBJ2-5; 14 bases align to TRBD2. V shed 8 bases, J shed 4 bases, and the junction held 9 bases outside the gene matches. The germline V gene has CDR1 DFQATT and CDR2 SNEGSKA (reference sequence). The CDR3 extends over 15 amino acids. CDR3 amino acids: CSSGTSGRGGETQYF. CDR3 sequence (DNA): TGCAGTTCCGGGACTAGCGGGAGAGGGGGAGAGACCCAGTACTTC.

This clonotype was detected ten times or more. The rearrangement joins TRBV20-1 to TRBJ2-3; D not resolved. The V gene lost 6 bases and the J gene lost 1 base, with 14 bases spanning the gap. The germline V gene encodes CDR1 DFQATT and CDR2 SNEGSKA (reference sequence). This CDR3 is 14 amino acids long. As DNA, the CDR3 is TGCAGTGCCCAACCCCTGAGTGGCACAGATACGCAGTATTTT. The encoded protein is CSAQPLSGTDTQYF.

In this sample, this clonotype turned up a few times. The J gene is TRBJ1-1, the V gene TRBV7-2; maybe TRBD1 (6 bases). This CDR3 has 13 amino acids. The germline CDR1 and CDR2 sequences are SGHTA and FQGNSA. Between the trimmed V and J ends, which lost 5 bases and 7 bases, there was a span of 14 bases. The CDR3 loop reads CASSLRGTSEAFF. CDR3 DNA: TGTGCCAGCAGCCTCAGGGGAACAAGTGAAGCTTTCTTT. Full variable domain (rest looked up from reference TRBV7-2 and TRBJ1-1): GAGVSQSPSNKVTEKGKDVELRCDPISGHTALYWYRQSLGQGLEFLIYFQGNSAPDKSGLPSDRFSAERTGGSVSTLTIQRTQQEDSAVYLCASSLRGTSEAFFGQGTRLTVV.

The CDR3 sequence is CSASGSETEQYV. DNA of the CDR3: TGCAGTGCTAGCGGATCAGAAACGGAGCAGTACGTC. The genes are TRBV20-1 and TRBJ2-7; D is uncertain. Germline V gives CDR1 DFQATT, CDR2 SNEGSKA (reference sequence). V was pared by 3 bases and J by 7 bases, with 13 bases between. This CDR3 has 12 residues.

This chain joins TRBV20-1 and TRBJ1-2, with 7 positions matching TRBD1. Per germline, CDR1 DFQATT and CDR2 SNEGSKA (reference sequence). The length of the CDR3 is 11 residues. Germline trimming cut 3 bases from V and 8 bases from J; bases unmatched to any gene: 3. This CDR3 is CSASRGEGYTF. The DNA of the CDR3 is TGCAGTGCTAGCAGGGGGGAGGGCTACACCTTC.

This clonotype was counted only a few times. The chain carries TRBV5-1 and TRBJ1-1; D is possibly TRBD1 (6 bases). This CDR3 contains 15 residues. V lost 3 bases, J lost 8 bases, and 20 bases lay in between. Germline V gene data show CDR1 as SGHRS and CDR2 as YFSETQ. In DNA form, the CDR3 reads TGCGCCAGCAGCTGGAACAGGGTAAGAAAGCTGGAAGCTTTCTTT. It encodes CASSWNRVRKLEAFF.

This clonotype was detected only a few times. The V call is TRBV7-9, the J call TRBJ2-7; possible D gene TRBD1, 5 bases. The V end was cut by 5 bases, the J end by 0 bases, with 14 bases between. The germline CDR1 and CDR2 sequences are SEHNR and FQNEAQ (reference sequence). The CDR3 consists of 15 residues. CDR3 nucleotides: TGTGCCAGCAGCCCCGGCCCCCAGGGCTCCTACGAGCAGTACTTC. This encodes CASSPGPQGSYEQYF.

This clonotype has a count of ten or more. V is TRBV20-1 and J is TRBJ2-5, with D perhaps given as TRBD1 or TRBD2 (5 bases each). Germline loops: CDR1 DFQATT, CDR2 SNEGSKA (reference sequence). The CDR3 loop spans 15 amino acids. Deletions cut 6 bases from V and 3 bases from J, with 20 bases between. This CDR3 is CSAPDSGTGKETQYF. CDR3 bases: TGCAGTGCCCCCGACTCCGGGACGGGGAAAGAGACCCAGTACTTC.

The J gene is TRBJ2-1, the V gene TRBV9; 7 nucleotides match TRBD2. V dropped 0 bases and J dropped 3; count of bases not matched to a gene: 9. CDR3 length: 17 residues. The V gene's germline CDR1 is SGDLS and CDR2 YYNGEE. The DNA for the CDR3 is TGTGCCAGCAGCGTAGGTCGGGAGAAGCGGGACTACAATGAGCAGTTCTTC. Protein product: CASSVGREKRDYNEQFF.